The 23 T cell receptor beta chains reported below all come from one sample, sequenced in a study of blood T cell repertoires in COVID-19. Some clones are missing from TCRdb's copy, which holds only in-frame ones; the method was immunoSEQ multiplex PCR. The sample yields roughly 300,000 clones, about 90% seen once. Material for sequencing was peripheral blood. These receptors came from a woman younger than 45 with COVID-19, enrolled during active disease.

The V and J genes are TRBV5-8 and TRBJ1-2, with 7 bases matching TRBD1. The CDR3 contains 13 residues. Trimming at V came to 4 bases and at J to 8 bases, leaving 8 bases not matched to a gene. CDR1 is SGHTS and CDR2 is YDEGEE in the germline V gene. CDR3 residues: CASSPRDSKGYTF. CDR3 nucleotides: TGTGCCAGCAGCCCCCGGGACAGCAAGGGCTACACCTTC.

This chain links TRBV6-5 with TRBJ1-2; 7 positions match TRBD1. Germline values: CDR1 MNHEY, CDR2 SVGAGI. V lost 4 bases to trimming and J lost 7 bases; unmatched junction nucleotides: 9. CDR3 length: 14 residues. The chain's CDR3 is CASSSLGTVRGYTF. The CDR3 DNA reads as TGTGCCAGCAGTTCCCTCGGGACAGTCCGTGGCTACACCTTC.

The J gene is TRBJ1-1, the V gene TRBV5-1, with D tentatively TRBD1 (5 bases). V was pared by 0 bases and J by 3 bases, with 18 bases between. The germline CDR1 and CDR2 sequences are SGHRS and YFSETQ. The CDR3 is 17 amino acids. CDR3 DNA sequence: TGCGCCAGCAGCTTGGGCGTTCAGGGTGTTGGGTACACTGAAGCTTTCTTT. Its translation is CASSLGVQGVGYTEAFF.

The CDR3 loop is CATSRGRLVNTEAFF. Here the CDR3 DNA reads TGTGCCACCAGCAGAGGGAGGCTAGTGAACACTGAAGCTTTCTTT. The J gene is TRBJ1-1, the V gene TRBV15; D remains unclear. The CDR3 totals 15 residues. Trimming removed 1 base from V and 0 bases from J, with 9 bases in between. CDR1 and CDR2 (germline): LNHNV, YYDKDF (reference sequence).

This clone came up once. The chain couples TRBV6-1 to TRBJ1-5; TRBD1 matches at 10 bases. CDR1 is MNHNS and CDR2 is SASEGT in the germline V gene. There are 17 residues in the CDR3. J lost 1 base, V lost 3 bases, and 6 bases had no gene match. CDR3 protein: CASSDGTGVLSNQPQHF. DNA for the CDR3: TGTGCCAGCAGTGACGGGACAGGGGTACTGAGCAATCAGCCCCAGCATTTT.

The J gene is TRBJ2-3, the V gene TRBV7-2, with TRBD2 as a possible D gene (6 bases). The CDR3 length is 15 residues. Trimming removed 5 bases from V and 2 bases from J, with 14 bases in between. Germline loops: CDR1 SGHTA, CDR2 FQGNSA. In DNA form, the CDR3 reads TGTGCCAGCAGCGCCCCGGGACTGATCACAGATACGCAGTATTTT. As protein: CASSAPGLITDTQYF.

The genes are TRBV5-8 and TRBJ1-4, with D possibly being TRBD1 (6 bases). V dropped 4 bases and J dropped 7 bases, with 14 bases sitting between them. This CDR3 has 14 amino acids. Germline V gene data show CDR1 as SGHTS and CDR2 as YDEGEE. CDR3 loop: CASSPTGWIEKLFF. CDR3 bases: TGTGCCAGCAGCCCAACAGGGTGGATTGAAAAACTGTTTTTT.

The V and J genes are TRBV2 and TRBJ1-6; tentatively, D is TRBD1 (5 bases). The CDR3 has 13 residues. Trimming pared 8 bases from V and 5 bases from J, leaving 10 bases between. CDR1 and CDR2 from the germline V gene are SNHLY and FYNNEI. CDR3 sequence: CASRQSNNSPLHF. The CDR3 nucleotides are TGTGCCAGCCGACAGAGTAATAATTCACCCCTCCACTTT.

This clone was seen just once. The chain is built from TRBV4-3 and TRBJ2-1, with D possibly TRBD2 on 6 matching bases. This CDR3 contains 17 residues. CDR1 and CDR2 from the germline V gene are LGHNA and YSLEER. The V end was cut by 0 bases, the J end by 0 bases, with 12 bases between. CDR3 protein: CASSQEGGSGSYNEQFF. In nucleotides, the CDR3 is TGCGCCAGCAGCCAAGAAGGCGGTAGCGGCTCCTACAATGAGCAGTTCTTC.

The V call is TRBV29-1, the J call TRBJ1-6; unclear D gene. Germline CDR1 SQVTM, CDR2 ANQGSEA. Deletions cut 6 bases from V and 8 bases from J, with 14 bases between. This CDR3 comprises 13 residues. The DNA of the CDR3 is TGCAGCGTGGCTAGAACCGTGGATTCACCCCTCCACTTT. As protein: CSVARTVDSPLHF.

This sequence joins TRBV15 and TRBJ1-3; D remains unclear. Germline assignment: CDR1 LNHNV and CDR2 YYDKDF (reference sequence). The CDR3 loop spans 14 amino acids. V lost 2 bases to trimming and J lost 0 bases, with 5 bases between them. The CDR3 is CATSRRVSGNTIYF. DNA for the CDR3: TGTGCCACCAGCAGACGCGTCTCTGGAAACACCATATATTTT.

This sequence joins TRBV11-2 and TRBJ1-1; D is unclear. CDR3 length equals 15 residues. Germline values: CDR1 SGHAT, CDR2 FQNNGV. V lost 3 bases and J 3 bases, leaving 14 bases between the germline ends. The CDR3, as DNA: TGTGCCAGCAGCTTGGTTTTCCCAGCGGACACTGAAGCTTTCTTT. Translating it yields CASSLVFPADTEAFF.

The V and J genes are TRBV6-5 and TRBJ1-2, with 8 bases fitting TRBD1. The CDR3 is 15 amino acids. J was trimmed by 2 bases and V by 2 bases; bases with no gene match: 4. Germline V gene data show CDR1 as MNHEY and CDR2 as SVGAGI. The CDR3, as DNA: TGTGCCAGCAGTTACCAGGGGGCCGGGAACTATGGCTACACCTTC. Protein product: CASSYQGAGNYGYTF.

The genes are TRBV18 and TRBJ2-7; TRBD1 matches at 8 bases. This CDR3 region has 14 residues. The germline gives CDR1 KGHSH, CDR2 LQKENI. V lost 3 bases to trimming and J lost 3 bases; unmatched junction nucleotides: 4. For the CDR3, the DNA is TGTGCCAGCTCACCCCGGACAGGGCGCTACGAGCAGTACGTC. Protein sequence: CASSPRTGRYEQYV.

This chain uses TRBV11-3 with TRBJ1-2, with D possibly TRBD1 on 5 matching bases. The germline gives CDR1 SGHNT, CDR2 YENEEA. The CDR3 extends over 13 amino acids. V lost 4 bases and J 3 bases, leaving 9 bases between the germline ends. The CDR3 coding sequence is TGTGCCAGCAGCTCCGGGGGGGACTATGGCTACACCTTC. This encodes CASSSGGDYGYTF.

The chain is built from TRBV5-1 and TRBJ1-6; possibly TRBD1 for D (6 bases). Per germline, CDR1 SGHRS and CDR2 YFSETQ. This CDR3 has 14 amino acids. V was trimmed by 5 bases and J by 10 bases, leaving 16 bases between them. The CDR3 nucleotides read TGCGCCAGCAGAACAGGGAACGGCCAGTCACCCCTCCACTTT. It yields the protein CASRTGNGQSPLHF.

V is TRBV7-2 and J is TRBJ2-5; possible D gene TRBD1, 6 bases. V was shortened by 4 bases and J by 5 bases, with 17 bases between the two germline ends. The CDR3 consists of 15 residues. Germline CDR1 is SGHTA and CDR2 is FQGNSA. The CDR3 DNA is TGTGCCAGCAGCTCCGTGGGGGCGGTGGAGGAGACCCAGTACTTC. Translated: CASSSVGAVEETQYF.

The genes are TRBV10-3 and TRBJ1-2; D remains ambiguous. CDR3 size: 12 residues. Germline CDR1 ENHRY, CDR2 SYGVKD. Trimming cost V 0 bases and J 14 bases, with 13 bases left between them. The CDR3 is CAISESGEGGTF. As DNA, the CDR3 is TGTGCCATCAGTGAGTCGGGAGAGGGAGGTACCTTC.

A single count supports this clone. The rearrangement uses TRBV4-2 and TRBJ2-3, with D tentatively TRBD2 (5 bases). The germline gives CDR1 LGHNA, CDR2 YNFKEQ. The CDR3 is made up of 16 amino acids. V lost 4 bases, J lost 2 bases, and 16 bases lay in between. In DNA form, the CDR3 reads TGTGCCAGCAGCCCAACAAGCGGAGAATACACAGATACGCAGTATTTT. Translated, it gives CASSPTSGEYTDTQYF.

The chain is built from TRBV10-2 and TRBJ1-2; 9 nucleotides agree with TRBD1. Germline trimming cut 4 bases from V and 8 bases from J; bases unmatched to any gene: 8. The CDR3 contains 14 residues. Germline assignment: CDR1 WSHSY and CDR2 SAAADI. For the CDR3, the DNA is TGCGCCAGCAGTGGGACAGGGGACCGTGGAGGCTACACCTTC. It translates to CASSGTGDRGGYTF.

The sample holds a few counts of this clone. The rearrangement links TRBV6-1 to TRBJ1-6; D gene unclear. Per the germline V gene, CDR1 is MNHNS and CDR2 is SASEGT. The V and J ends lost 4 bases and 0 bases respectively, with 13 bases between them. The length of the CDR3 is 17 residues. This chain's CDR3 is CASSAFSVSSYNSPLHF. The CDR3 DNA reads TGTGCCAGCAGTGCTTTCAGCGTAAGCTCCTATAATTCACCCCTCCACTTT.

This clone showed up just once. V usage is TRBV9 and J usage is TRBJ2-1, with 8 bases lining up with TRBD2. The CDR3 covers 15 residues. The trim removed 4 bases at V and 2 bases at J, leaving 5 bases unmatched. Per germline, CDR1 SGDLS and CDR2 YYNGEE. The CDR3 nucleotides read TGTGCCAGCAGCTCTGGACTAGCCCCCTACAATGAGCAGTTCTTC. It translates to CASSSGLAPYNEQFF.

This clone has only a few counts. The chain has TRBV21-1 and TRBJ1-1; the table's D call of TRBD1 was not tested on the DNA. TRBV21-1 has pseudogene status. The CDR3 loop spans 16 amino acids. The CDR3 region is CASLIISPGCRSEAFF. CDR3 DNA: TGTGCCAGCCTTATTATTTCTCCAGGGTGTCGGTCTGAAGCTTTCTTT.